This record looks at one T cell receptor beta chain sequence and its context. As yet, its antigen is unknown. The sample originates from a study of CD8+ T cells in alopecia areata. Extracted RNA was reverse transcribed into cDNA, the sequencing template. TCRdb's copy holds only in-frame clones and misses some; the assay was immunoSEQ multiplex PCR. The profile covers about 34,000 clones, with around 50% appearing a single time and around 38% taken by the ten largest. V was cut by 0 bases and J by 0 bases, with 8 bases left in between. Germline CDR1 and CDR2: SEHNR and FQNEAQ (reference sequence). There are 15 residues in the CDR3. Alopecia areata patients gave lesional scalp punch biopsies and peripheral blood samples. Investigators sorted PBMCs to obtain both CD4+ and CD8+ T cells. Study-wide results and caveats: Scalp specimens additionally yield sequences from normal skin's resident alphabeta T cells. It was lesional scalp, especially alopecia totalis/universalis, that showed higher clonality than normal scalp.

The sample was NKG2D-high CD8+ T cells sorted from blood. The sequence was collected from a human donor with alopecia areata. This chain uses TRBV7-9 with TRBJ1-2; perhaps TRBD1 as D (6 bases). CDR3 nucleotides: TGTGCCAGCAGCTTAGCTCAGGGGACTAACTATGGCTACACCTTC. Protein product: CASSLAQGTNYGYTF.